What follows are 6 T cell receptor beta chains derived from one specimen sequenced in a study of blood T cells in healthy people across ages. It was with a sample-barcoded 5' primer and a J-beta primer mix that a second PCR of roughly 7 to 11 cycles was run. TCRdb re-called the 5' RACE reads with MiXCR, one entry per CDR3 protein. The table lists 780,000 or so distinct CDR3 sequences, approximately 25% of them singletons. These data were likewise used in another study, on T cells of mothers and their children.

Sequencing input: blood. These receptors all come from a boy aged 5-17 years in good health.

This clonotype was counted a single time. V and J are TRBV5-1 and TRBJ1-1; tentative D call: TRBD1 (6 bases). Trimming took off 0 bases at V and 4 bases at J, with 10 bases between the two ends. CDR1 is SGHRS and CDR2 is YFSETQ in the germline V gene. The length of the CDR3 is 14 residues. The CDR3 bases are TGCGCCAGCAGCTTGGCGACAGGCCTCACTGAAGCTTTCTTT. Translated: CASSLATGLTEAFF.

This rearrangement joins TRBV27 to TRBJ1-4, with D maybe TRBD1 (5 bases). The CDR3 sequence is 15 residues long. The germline V and J ends were trimmed by 5 bases and 10 bases, with 20 bases remaining between them. Germline CDR1 reads MNHEY; CDR2 reads SMNVEV (reference sequence). The CDR3 region is CASSTAVGLVGKLFF. CDR3 bases: TGTGCCAGCAGTACCGCCGTGGGGCTCGTCGGAAAACTGTTTTTT.

This clonotype was observed a few times. The gene calls are TRBV29-1 and TRBJ2-1; the D gene is possibly TRBD1 (6 bases). Germline CDR1 SQVTM, CDR2 ANQGSEA. Trimming left V 5 bases short and J 4 bases short, with 18 bases between. There are 15 residues in the CDR3. In DNA form, the CDR3 reads TGCAGCGTTAGGGGACACCCAACGGGTTACAATGAGCAGTTCTTC. This sequence encodes CSVRGHPTGYNEQFF.

This rearrangement joins TRBV10-3 to TRBJ1-5, with D maybe TRBD1 (6 bases). V lost 0 bases and J 1 base, leaving 10 bases between the germline ends. Per germline, CDR1 ENHRY and CDR2 SYGVKD. The CDR3 sequence is 16 residues long. Written as DNA, the CDR3 is TGTGCCATCAGTGAGTCAATAGGGGGAAGCAATCAGCCCCAGCATTTT. This codes for CAISESIGGSNQPQHF.

This chain uses TRBV11-2 with TRBJ2-1; D ambiguous. Trimming left V 0 bases short and J 10 bases short, with 7 bases between. From germline, CDR1 is SGHAT and CDR2 FQNNGV. This CDR3 spans 12 amino acids. The CDR3 nucleotides read TGTGCCAGCAGCTTAGAGTCCCCGGAGCAGTTCTTC. Translating it yields CASSLESPEQFF.

CDR3 DNA: TGTGCCAGCAGTGGGACTAGATTAAACACCGGGGAGCTGTTTTTT. This gives the protein CASSGTRLNTGELFF. The chain joins TRBV27 to TRBJ2-2; 8 bases line up with TRBD2. This CDR3 is built from 15 residues. Germline values: CDR1 MNHEY, CDR2 SMNVEV (reference sequence). After removal of 5 bases from V and 2 bases from J, the junction contained 4 bases not matched to a gene.